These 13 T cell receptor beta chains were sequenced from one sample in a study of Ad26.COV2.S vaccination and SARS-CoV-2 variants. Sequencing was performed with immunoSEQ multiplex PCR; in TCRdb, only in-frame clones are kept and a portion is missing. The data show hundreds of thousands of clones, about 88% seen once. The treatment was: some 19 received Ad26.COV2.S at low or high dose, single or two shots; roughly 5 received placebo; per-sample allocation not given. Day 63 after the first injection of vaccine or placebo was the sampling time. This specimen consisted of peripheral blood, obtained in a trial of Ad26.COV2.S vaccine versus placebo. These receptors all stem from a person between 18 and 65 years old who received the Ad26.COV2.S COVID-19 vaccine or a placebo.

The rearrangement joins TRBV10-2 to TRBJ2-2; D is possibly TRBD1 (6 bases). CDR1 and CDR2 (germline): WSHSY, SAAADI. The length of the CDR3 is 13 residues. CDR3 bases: TGCGCGTCATCACGACCCGACAGGACTGAGCTGTTTTTT. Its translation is CASSRPDRTELFF.

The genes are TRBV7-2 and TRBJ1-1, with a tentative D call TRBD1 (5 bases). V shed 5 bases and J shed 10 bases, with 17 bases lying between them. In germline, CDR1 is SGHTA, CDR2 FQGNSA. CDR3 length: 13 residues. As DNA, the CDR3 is TGTGCCAGCAGCCGACCCACAGGCCTTCGAGCTTTCTTT. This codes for CASSRPTGLRAFF.

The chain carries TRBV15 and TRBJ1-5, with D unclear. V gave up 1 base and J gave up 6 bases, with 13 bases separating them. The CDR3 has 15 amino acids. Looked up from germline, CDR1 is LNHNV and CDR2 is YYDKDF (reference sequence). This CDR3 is CATSRGDIKRQPQHF. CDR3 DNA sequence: TGTGCCACCAGCAGAGGGGATATTAAACGTCAGCCCCAGCATTTT.

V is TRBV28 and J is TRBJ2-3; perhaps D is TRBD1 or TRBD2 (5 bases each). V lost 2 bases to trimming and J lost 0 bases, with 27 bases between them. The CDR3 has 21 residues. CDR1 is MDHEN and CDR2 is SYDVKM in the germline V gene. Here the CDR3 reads CASSLGAPGTTRGSSTDTQYF. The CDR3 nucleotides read TGTGCCAGCAGTTTAGGGGCTCCCGGGACGACAAGAGGCTCTAGCACAGATACGCAGTATTTT.

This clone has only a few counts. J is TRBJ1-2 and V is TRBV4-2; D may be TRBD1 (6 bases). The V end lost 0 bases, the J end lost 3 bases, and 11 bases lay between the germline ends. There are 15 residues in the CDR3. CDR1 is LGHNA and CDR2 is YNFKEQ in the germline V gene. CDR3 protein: CASSQDQDRYYGYTF. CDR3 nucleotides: TGTGCCAGCAGCCAAGATCAGGACAGATACTATGGCTACACCTTC.

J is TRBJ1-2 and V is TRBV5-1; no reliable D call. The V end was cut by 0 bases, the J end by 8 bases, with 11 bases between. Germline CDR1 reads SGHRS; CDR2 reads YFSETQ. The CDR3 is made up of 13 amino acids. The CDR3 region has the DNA TGCGCCAGCAGCTTGGGCGTCCCGGAGGGCTACACCTTC. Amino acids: CASSLGVPEGYTF.

CDR3 region: CASSPPTGGTQYF. The CDR3 DNA is TGTGCCAGCTCACCCCCCACCGGTGGGACCCAGTACTTC. This chain joins TRBV18 and TRBJ2-5; D gene ambiguous. There are 13 residues in the CDR3. Per the germline V gene, CDR1 is KGHSH and CDR2 is LQKENI. Trimming left V 3 bases short and J 7 bases short, with 12 bases between.

CDR3 protein: CASSLGGGKSTEAFF. The CDR3, as DNA: TGTGCCAGCAGCTTGGGAGGGGGGAAGAGTACTGAAGCTTTCTTT. The V and J genes are TRBV11-3 and TRBJ1-1; perhaps TRBD1 as D (6 bases). Trimming cost V 3 bases and J 5 bases, with 16 bases left between them. The CDR3 consists of 15 residues. Germline V CDR1 and CDR2: SGHNT, YENEEA. Supplemented by reference TRBV11-3 and TRBJ1-1, the full variable domain reads EAGVVQSPRYKIIEKKQPVAFWCNPISGHNTLYWYLQNLGQGPELLIRYENEEAVDDSQLPKDRFSAERLKGVDSTLKIQPAELGDSAVYLCASSLGGGKSTEAFFGQGTRLTVV.

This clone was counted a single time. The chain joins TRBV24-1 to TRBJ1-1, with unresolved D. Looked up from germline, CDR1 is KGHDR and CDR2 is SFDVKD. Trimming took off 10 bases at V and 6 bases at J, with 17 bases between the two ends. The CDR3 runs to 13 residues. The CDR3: CATRTHLASEAFF. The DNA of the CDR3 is TGTGCCACAAGAACCCACCTGGCGTCTGAAGCTTTCTTT.

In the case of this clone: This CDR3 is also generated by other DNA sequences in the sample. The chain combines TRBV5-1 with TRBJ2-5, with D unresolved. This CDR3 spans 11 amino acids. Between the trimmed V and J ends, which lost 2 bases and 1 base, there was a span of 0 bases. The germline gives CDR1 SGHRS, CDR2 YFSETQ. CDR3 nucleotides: TGCGCCAGCAGCTTCCAAGAGACCCAGTACTTC. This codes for CASSFQETQYF.

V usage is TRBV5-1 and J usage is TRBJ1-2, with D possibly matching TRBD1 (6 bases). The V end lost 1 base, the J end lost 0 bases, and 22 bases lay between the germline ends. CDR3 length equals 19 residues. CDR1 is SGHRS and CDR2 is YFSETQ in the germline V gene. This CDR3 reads CASSLWGAYLLPPNYGYTF. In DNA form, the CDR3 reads TGCGCCAGCAGCTTGTGGGGGGCGTATCTGCTTCCCCCTAACTATGGCTACACCTTC.

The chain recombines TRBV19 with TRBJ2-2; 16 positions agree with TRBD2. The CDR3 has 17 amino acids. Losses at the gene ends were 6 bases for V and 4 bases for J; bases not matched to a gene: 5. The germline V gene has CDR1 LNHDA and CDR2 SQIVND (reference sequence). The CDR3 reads CASRGLAGGPGTGELFF. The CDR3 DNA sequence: TGTGCCAGTAGGGGACTAGCGGGAGGGCCGGGCACCGGGGAGCTGTTTTTT.

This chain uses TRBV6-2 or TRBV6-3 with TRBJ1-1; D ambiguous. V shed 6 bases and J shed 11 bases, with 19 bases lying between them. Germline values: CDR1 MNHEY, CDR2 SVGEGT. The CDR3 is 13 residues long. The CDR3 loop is CASSSTPRGGAFF. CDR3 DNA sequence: TGTGCCAGCAGCTCTACACCCCGAGGTGGGGCTTTCTTT.